The clone carrying this T cell receptor beta chain came up a few times. The sorted Tregs were CD4+CD25+CD127-/low cells. CDR3 size: 14 residues. V was shortened by 0 bases and J by 4 bases, with 9 bases between the two germline ends. From germline, CDR1 is LNHNV and CDR2 YYDKDF (reference sequence). TCRdb reprocessed the 5' RACE reads via MiXCR and lists one record per CDR3 protein. In the table there are 9,500 to 15,000 distinct CDR3 sequences, 45% to 60% of which are singletons. Sequencing input: tumor-infiltrating Tregs sorted from the breast tumor. The TCR originated in a female donor with breast cancer. V usage is TRBV15 and J usage is TRBJ2-5; D not resolved. CDR3 loop: CATSRDPSRETQYF. The CDR3 DNA follows: TGTGCCACCAGCAGAGATCCCAGCAGAGAGACCCAGTACTTC.